The present T cell receptor beta chain was sequenced within a study of T-cell memory formation after mild COVID-19. This clonotype was counted a few times. TCR alpha and TCR beta cDNA libraries with sample barcodes and UMIs came from 5'RACE using constant-segment primers. TCRdb re-called the 5' RACE reads with MiXCR, one entry per CDR3 protein. There are under 400,000 distinct CDR3 sequences in the sample; around 30% occur only once, and around an eighth lies in the top ten. V was clipped by 4 bases and J by 5 bases, with 19 bases between them. The CDR3 spans 15 residues. Germline V gene lookup returns CDR1 DFQATT and CDR2 SNEGSKA (reference sequence).

This TCR was recovered from an adult woman who had mild COVID-19 (a few samples of this study predate the infection). Cell type and time point are not known. The sample was PBMCs or a T cell subset sorted from them (not recorded which). The V gene is TRBV20-1, the J gene TRBJ2-3; a weak D match, TRBD1 (6 bases). The CDR3, as DNA: TGCAGTGCTACCAATGCGGCGGTAGGGGGAGATACGCAGTATTTT. It is translated as CSATNAAVGGDTQYF.